Below are 15 T cell receptor beta chains sequenced from a single sample in a study of CD4+ T cells in melanoma. Repertoires were generated with immunoSEQ multiplex PCR, while TCRdb's copy carries only in-frame clones and drops some. The table records 20,000 to 25,000 clones, about three quarters of them present only once. Every receptor here comes from a human donor with melanoma.

CDR3 loop: CASSYSRAGNTEAFF. The CDR3 DNA reads TGTGCCAGCAGTTACTCAAGGGCAGGGAACACTGAAGCTTTCTTT. The V and J genes are TRBV6-5 and TRBJ1-1; D ambiguous. CDR3 length equals 15 residues. Per germline, CDR1 MNHEY and CDR2 SVGAGI. V was clipped by 0 bases and J by 1 base, with 9 bases between them.

The chain employs TRBV18 and TRBJ2-7, with 10 bases matching TRBD1. The CDR3 loop spans 15 amino acids. V lost 3 bases and J lost 4; bases outside the gene matches: 6. CDR1 and CDR2 (germline): KGHSH, LQKENI. CDR3 loop: CASSPWTGGGYEQYF. CDR3 sequence (DNA): TGTGCCAGCTCACCCTGGACAGGGGGAGGATACGAGCAGTACTTC.

The V and J genes are TRBV12-2 and TRBJ1-5; whether TRBD1, the table's D call, matches the DNA was not checked. TRBV12-2 represents a pseudogene. This CDR3 is 19 amino acids long. Here the CDR3 reads CASRLKVAPRGRGAQPQHF. The CDR3 DNA is TGTGCAAGTCGCTTAAAGGTGGCTCCCAGGGGGCGAGGGGCTCAGCCCCAGCATTTT.

As concerns this clone: Other DNA sequences in this sample translate to the same CDR3. The gene calls are TRBV5-1 and TRBJ2-1; D ambiguous. Germline values: CDR1 SGHRS, CDR2 YFSETQ. V was pared by 0 bases and J by 0 bases, with 7 bases between. The CDR3 has 15 residues. The CDR3 here is CASSLGVSSYNEQFF. The CDR3, as DNA: TGCGCCAGCAGCTTGGGGGTTAGCTCCTACAATGAGCAGTTCTTC.

The V gene is TRBV4-2, the J gene TRBJ1-1; 7 bases match TRBD1. The germline CDR1 and CDR2 sequences are LGHNA and YNFKEQ. Germline trimming cut 2 bases from V and 2 bases from J; bases unmatched to any gene: 11. This CDR3 region has 17 residues. CDR3 residues: CASSQQFTGTANTEAFF. The DNA for the CDR3 is TGTGCCAGCAGCCAACAATTTACCGGGACAGCCAACACTGAAGCTTTCTTT.

This clone was observed once. At one end, the junction sequence differs from germline, possibly due to a read error. The chain combines TRBV9 with TRBJ2-1, with D unclear. Germline CDR1 is SGDLS and CDR2 is YYNGEE. The CDR3 is 16 amino acids. The CDR3 loop reads CASSHRLPPRADEQLF. DNA of the CDR3: TGTGCCAGCAGCCATCGACTGCCCCCTCGGGCGGATGAGCAGCTCTTC.

The chain recombines TRBV7-2 with TRBJ2-2, with D possibly being TRBD2 (5 bases). Germline values: CDR1 SGHTA, CDR2 FQGNSA. The CDR3 consists of 15 residues. The V end lost 5 bases, the J end lost 5 bases, and 15 bases lay between the germline ends. CDR3 nucleotides: TGTGCCAGCAGCCAAGTAGCCGGGGTAACCGGGGAGCTGTTTTTT. Protein: CASSQVAGVTGELFF.

This clone was counted only a few times. The chain has TRBV5-4 and TRBJ2-7; no reliable D call. Germline CDR1 reads SGHNT; CDR2 reads YYREEE (reference sequence). CDR3 size: 13 residues. V was shortened by 0 bases and J by 2 bases, with 6 bases between the two germline ends. The CDR3 DNA follows: TGTGCCAGCAGCTTGGAGGCGGCCTACGAGCAGTACTTC. Its protein is CASSLEAAYEQYF.

This clone is labeled as large. The chain has TRBV4-1 and TRBJ1-2; TRBD1 might be the D (5 bases). The CDR3 loop spans 16 amino acids. Looked up from germline, CDR1 is MGHRA and CDR2 is YSYEKL. The ends were cut back, 4 bases at V and 0 bases at J, with 15 bases in the middle. In DNA form, the CDR3 reads TGCGCCAGCAGCCCCCCCCTTGGGGCCACTAACTATGGCTACACCTTC. Its translation is CASSPPLGATNYGYTF.

This clone has only a few counts. This chain connects TRBV21-1 to TRBJ1-1. TRBV21-1 is deemed a pseudogene. The CDR3 sequence is 13 residues long. The CDR3 loop reads CASSKPGDTEAFF. CDR3 bases: TGTGCCAGCAGCAAACCCGGGGACACTGAAGCTTTCTTT.

V gene TRBV5-4 combines with J gene TRBJ2-6; D unclear. CDR3 length equals 18 residues. CDR1 SGHNT and CDR2 YYREEE come from the germline V gene (reference sequence). V shed 3 bases and J shed 0 bases, with 16 bases lying between them. CDR3 protein: CASSSSSDPSSGANVLTF. The CDR3 nucleotides are TGTGCCAGCAGCTCGTCCTCAGATCCCTCCTCTGGGGCCAACGTCCTGACTTTC.

The V gene is TRBV5-6, the J gene TRBJ2-3; D is possibly TRBD1 or TRBD2 (5 bases each). The CDR3 runs to 14 residues. The V gene's germline CDR1 is SGHDT and CDR2 YYEEEE. With 4 bases removed from V and 6 bases from J, the gap between germline ends came to 15 bases. This CDR3 reads CASSRDLRVDTQYF. In DNA, the CDR3 is TGTGCCAGCAGCCGGGACCTCCGTGTGGATACGCAGTATTTT.

The rearrangement joins TRBV4-1 to TRBJ2-7, with 11 bases matching TRBD2. With V trimmed by 4 bases and J by 6 bases, 11 bases remained unmatched. CDR3 size: 16 residues. CDR1 and CDR2 from the germline V gene are MGHRA and YSYEKL. CDR3 in DNA: TGCGCCAGCAGCCGCCTCCCTAGCGGGGGGATAGGCGAGCAGTACTTC. It encodes CASSRLPSGGIGEQYF.

This clone was observed a few times. The rearrangement joins TRBV10-3 to TRBJ2-3, with a tentative D call TRBD2 (6 bases). Trimming stripped 3 bases from V and 1 base from J, with 11 bases between. The length of the CDR3 is 15 residues. CDR1 is ENHRY and CDR2 is SYGVKD in the germline V gene. The CDR3, as DNA: TGTGCCATCAGTGACCCGGGACTTCGCACAGATACGCAGTATTTT. Protein: CAISDPGLRTDTQYF.

The V gene is TRBV5-1, the J gene TRBJ1-2; D is possibly TRBD1 (6 bases). The germline V gene encodes CDR1 SGHRS and CDR2 YFSETQ. This CDR3 comprises 13 residues. Trimming pared 4 bases from V and 7 bases from J, leaving 14 bases between. CDR3 amino acids: CASSPPGGSGYTF. The DNA of the CDR3 is TGCGCCAGCAGCCCCCCCGGGGGCTCTGGCTACACCTTC.